A single sample is the source of the 23 T cell receptor beta chains below, sequenced in a study of blood T cell repertoires in COVID-19. Method: immunoSEQ multiplex PCR; TCRdb's copy keeps in-frame clones and lacks some. The sample has under 450,000 clones, roughly nine tenths seen once; the top ten hold about 0.86%. The specimen was PBMCs or T cells enriched from blood (not recorded which). The source of these receptors is a woman between 35 and 50 years old who had been exposed to COVID-19.

In its sample, this clone was seen a few times. The chain couples TRBV5-4 to TRBJ1-1; 9 nucleotides agree with TRBD1. Germline V CDR1 and CDR2: SGHNT, YYREEE (reference sequence). V gave up 4 bases and J gave up 5 bases; unmatched junction bases: 12. This CDR3 is 16 amino acids long. The CDR3 region has the DNA TGTGCCAGCAGCCCCTATGGACAGGGGAGCGGGACTGAAGCTTTCTTT. Translated, it gives CASSPYGQGSGTEAFF.

The rearrangement joins TRBV6-5 to TRBJ2-5; 8 nucleotides line up with TRBD2. CDR1 and CDR2 (germline): MNHEY, SVGAGI. The length of the CDR3 is 15 residues. V lost 5 bases to trimming and J lost 5 bases; unmatched junction nucleotides: 10. The CDR3 region is CASSTSAGGGETQYF. CDR3 nucleotides: TGTGCCAGCAGTACCTCGGCGGGGGGAGGGGAGACCCAGTACTTC.

The chain joins TRBV1 to TRBJ2-1; the table's D call TRBD2 went unverified against the DNA. TRBV1 is recorded as a pseudogene. The CDR3 is 17 amino acids. For the CDR3, the DNA is TGCACCAGCAGCCCCGGTCCGTTAGCGGGAGATTACAATGAGCAGTTCTTC. This encodes CTSSPGPLAGDYNEQFF.

This clone was detected once. This chain joins TRBV24-1 and TRBJ2-1; 10 bases align to TRBD1. CDR3 length: 15 residues. V gave up 3 bases and J gave up 7 bases; unmatched junction bases: 5. Germline CDR1 KGHDR, CDR2 SFDVKD. CDR3 loop: CATSDPRTGGNEQFF. In nucleotides, the CDR3 is TGTGCCACCAGTGATCCCCGGACAGGGGGGAATGAGCAGTTCTTC.

The V and J genes are TRBV6-6 and TRBJ1-2; a possible D gene is TRBD1 (5 bases). With 0 bases removed from V and 8 bases from J, the gap between germline ends came to 16 bases. The CDR3 length is 15 residues. Germline V CDR1 and CDR2: MNHNY, SVGAGI (reference sequence). As DNA, the CDR3 is TGTGCCAGCAGTTACTCGAAACAGGCCTCCGGGGGCTACACCTTC. Amino acids: CASSYSKQASGGYTF.

A single count supports this clone. The chain carries TRBV5-1 and TRBJ2-3, with 10 nucleotides matching TRBD2. V shed 4 bases and J 5 bases; nucleotides not matched to a gene: 13. From germline, CDR1 is SGHRS and CDR2 YFSETQ. The CDR3 has 17 residues. CDR3 sequence (DNA): TGCGCCAGCAGCCCGGTGGCTAGCGGGAGCTCGAAAGATACGCAGTATTTT. This translates into CASSPVASGSSKDTQYF. The variable domain in full, with the rest retrieved from reference TRBV5-1 and TRBJ2-3, is KAGVTQTPRYLIKTRGQQVTLSCSPISGHRSVSWYQQTPGQGLQFLFEYFSETQRNKGNFPGRFSGRQFSNSRSEMNVSTLELGDSALYLCASSPVASGSSKDTQYFGPGTRLTVL.

The chain carries TRBV9 and TRBJ2-2, with 12 bases lining up with TRBD1. Germline loops: CDR1 SGDLS, CDR2 YYNGEE. The CDR3 has 17 residues. Losses at the gene ends were 4 bases for V and 5 bases for J; bases not matched to a gene: 9. CDR3 in DNA: TGTGCCAGCAGCCTCACGGGGACAGGGGGCGGAACCGGGGAGCTGTTTTTT. Translated: CASSLTGTGGGTGELFF. Full variable domain (rest looked up from reference TRBV9 and TRBJ2-2): DSGVTQTPKHLITATGQRVTLRCSPRSGDLSVYWYQQSLDQGLQFLIQYYNGEERAKGNILERFSAQQFPDLHSELNLSSLELGDSALYFCASSLTGTGGGTGELFFGEGSRLTVL.

A single count supports this clone. This chain links TRBV25-1 with TRBJ2-3; TRBD2 agrees at 12 bases. CDR1 is MGHDK and CDR2 is SYGVNS in the germline V gene. CDR3 size: 15 residues. Unmatched junction bases numbered 7, after V lost 4 bases and J lost 8 bases. The CDR3 loop reads CASSALAGGPSTQYF. The CDR3 bases are TGTGCCAGCAGTGCCCTAGCGGGGGGGCCGAGTACGCAGTATTTT.

The genes are TRBV6-1 and TRBJ1-5; 8 positions agree with TRBD1. CDR1 is MNHNS, CDR2 SASEGT, per germline. There are 16 residues in the CDR3. Unmatched junction bases numbered 7, after V lost 3 bases and J lost 3 bases. CDR3 in amino acids: CASSDGDRRFNQPQHF. In DNA form, the CDR3 reads TGTGCCAGCAGTGATGGGGACAGGCGCTTCAATCAGCCCCAGCATTTT.

Worth noting for this clone: Other DNA sequences in this specimen translate into the identical CDR3. The chain carries TRBV5-1 and TRBJ1-6; D unresolved. V lost 0 bases and J lost 0, with 4 bases in between. The CDR3 totals 15 residues. In germline, CDR1 is SGHRS, CDR2 YFSETQ. CDR3 residues: CASSLDSSYNSPLHF. The DNA for the CDR3 is TGCGCCAGCAGCTTGGATAGCTCCTATAATTCACCCCTCCACTTT.

V and J are TRBV19 and TRBJ1-1; 8 positions match TRBD1. CDR1 LNHDA and CDR2 SQIVND come from the germline V gene (reference sequence). This CDR3 contains 13 residues. After removal of 8 bases from V and 4 bases from J, the junction contained 6 bases not matched to a gene. In nucleotides, the CDR3 is TGTGCCAGTGCACAGGGGGGATCCACTGAAGCTTTCTTT. Translated: CASAQGGSTEAFF.

In its sample, this clone was seen once. The chain combines TRBV7-9 with TRBJ2-1, with TRBD2 matching 10 bases. Unmatched junction bases numbered 8, after V lost 5 bases and J lost 7 bases. The CDR3 covers 15 residues. CDR1 and CDR2 from the germline V gene are SEHNR and FQNEAQ (reference sequence). The CDR3 bases are TGTGCCAGCAGCCACGATATTAGCGGGAGGAATGAGCAGTTCTTC. This gives the protein CASSHDISGRNEQFF.

V and J are TRBV5-1 and TRBJ2-1; a possible D gene is TRBD2 (5 bases). With 0 bases removed from V and 5 bases from J, the gap between germline ends came to 12 bases. Germline V lookup: CDR1 SGHRS, CDR2 YFSETQ. The CDR3 is 15 residues long. The CDR3 DNA reads TGCGCCAGCAGCTTGGAGGTCCACGGGAACAATGAGCAGTTCTTC. Translation: CASSLEVHGNNEQFF.

This clone was seen a single time. The chain combines TRBV24-1 with TRBJ2-1; 7 nucleotides match TRBD2. The CDR3 runs 16 residues. Germline V lookup: CDR1 KGHDR, CDR2 SFDVKD. V shed 3 bases and J 3 bases; nucleotides not matched to a gene: 7. CDR3 loop: CATSDRSGANYNEQFF. Written as DNA, the CDR3 is TGTGCCACCAGTGATCGGAGCGGGGCCAACTACAATGAGCAGTTCTTC.

The genes are TRBV27 and TRBJ2-2, with D possibly TRBD2 on 6 matching bases. Deletions cut 8 bases from V and 4 bases from J, with 20 bases between. The CDR3 has 16 amino acids. Germline V lookup: CDR1 MNHEY, CDR2 SMNVEV (reference sequence). The DNA of the CDR3 is TGTGCCAGCCGGGGCGGGGTGAATTCGGGCACCGGGGAGCTGTTTTTT. Translated: CASRGGVNSGTGELFF.

The chain links TRBV19 to TRBJ2-3; D might be TRBD2 (6 bases). The CDR3 sequence is 16 residues long. V gave up 5 bases and J gave up 9 bases, with 24 bases separating them. Germline V gene lookup returns CDR1 LNHDA and CDR2 SQIVND (reference sequence). CDR3 coding DNA: TGTGCCAGTAGTGTCCCTGGGGGGAGCGGAGGTGAAACGCAGTATTTT. It translates to CASSVPGGSGGETQYF.

The CDR3: CASSITGTGREPQHF. The CDR3 DNA follows: TGTGCCAGTAGTATAACCGGGACAGGGAGAGAGCCCCAGCATTTT. V gene TRBV19 combines with J gene TRBJ1-5; 9 positions agree with TRBD1. V lost 2 bases, J lost 8 bases, and 7 bases stayed unmatched. From germline, CDR1 is LNHDA and CDR2 SQIVND (reference sequence). The CDR3 extends over 15 amino acids.

The chain is built from TRBV27 and TRBJ1-2; possible D gene TRBD1, 6 bases. V was clipped by 6 bases and J by 8 bases, with 13 bases between them. The germline CDR1 and CDR2 sequences are MNHEY and SMNVEV (reference sequence). The CDR3 runs to 12 residues. The CDR3 is CASSTGGEGYTF. CDR3 coding DNA: TGTGCCAGCAGCACGGGGGGCGAAGGCTACACCTTC.

This clone was recorded only once. CDR3 sequence: CSATGGGYGYTF. As DNA, the CDR3 is TGCAGCGCTACAGGGGGCGGCTATGGCTACACCTTC. The gene calls are TRBV29-1 and TRBJ1-2; 9 nucleotides agree with TRBD1. V shed 7 bases and J 4 bases; nucleotides not matched to a gene: 4. Germline CDR1 is SQVTM and CDR2 is ANQGSEA. There are 12 residues in the CDR3.

This chain joins TRBV30 and TRBJ1-2, with D maybe TRBD1 (5 bases). Germline CDR1 is GTSNPN and CDR2 is SVGIG (reference sequence). This CDR3 is 15 amino acids long. Trimming stripped 1 base from V and 4 bases from J, with 16 bases between. CDR3 protein: CAWSAGNLIRYGYTF. The CDR3 region has the DNA TGTGCCTGGAGTGCAGGGAACTTGATCCGCTATGGCTACACCTTC. Together with reference TRBV30 and TRBJ1-2, the CDR3 gives the full variable domain: SQTIHQWPATLVQPVGSPLSLECTVEGTSNPNLYWYRQAAGRGLQLLFYSVGIGQISSEVPQNLSASRPQDRQFILSSKKLLLSDSGFYLCAWSAGNLIRYGYTFGSGTRLTVV.

The rearrangement links TRBV7-2 to TRBJ1-2; tentatively, D is TRBD1 (5 bases). V lost 5 bases and J lost 3, with 16 bases in between. The CDR3 totals 15 residues. Per germline, CDR1 SGHTA and CDR2 FQGNSA. The CDR3 bases are TGTGCCAGCAGCCTAGGGTCGGGGGTCGACTATGGCTACACCTTC. This codes for CASSLGSGVDYGYTF. The whole variable domain, filled in from reference TRBV7-2 and TRBJ1-2, reads GAGVSQSPSNKVTEKGKDVELRCDPISGHTALYWYRQSLGQGLEFLIYFQGNSAPDKSGLPSDRFSAERTGGSVSTLTIQRTQQEDSAVYLCASSLGSGVDYGYTFGSGTRLTVV.

This rearrangement joins TRBV6-5 to TRBJ2-5; 7 nucleotides agree with TRBD2. CDR3 size: 13 residues. Germline-derived CDR1 and CDR2 are MNHEY and SVGAGI. V shed 2 bases and J 5 bases; nucleotides not matched to a gene: 2. CDR3 in DNA: TGTGCCAGCAGTTACGGGGGGGTGGAGACCCAGTACTTC. Residues: CASSYGGVETQYF.

This clone was counted a single time. In nucleotides, the CDR3 is TGTGCCAGTAAGGCCGCGGGGGGGCCCACCTACGAGCAGTACTTC. It specifies CASKAAGGPTYEQYF. The V call is TRBV19, the J call TRBJ2-7, with 9 bases lining up with TRBD2. The CDR3 is made up of 15 amino acids. CDR1 and CDR2 from the germline V gene are LNHDA and SQIVND (reference sequence). V shed 7 bases and J 2 bases; nucleotides not matched to a gene: 9. Full variable domain (rest looked up from reference TRBV19 and TRBJ2-7): DGGITQSPKYLFRKEGQNVTLSCEQNLNHDAMYWYRQDPGQGLRLIYYSQIVNDFQKGDIAEGYSVSREKKESFPLTVTSAQKNPTAFYLCASKAAGGPTYEQYFGPGTRLTVT.